The sequence of this TCR beta chain was determined in a study of shared clonotypes between healthy human individuals. The CD4+ fraction was divided into a CD45RA+ naive subset and a CD45RA-negative memory subset. A word on this clone: Its antigen is currently unknown.

Germline V gene lookup returns CDR1 MNHNS and CDR2 SASEGT. The CDR3 consists of 14 residues. The V gene lost 0 bases and the J gene lost 8 bases, with 10 bases spanning the gap. As originally analysed: For the immunoSEQ data, sequences were junction-only without quality scores, so filtering differed. Clones were sequenced by immunoSEQ multiplex PCR, and TCRdb holds only the in-frame ones, with some missing. That table is the source of V, J and clone size, and D and trimming were worked out from the DNA. The sample includes around 2.5 million clones, approximately 93% of them seen just once. General study findings and limits: Naive subsets typically showed greater estimated richness than memory subsets. The study found lower generation probabilities in non-shared clonotypes than in those shared by all four donors.

The sample consisted of naive CD4+ T cells from PBMCs. The subset was: CD45RA+ positively selected. The TCR comes from a man between 18 and 35 years old in good health. Some clones in this sample may be carry-over from other donors' samples. The chain has TRBV6-1 and TRBJ2-2; TRBD1 is a possible D gene (5 bases). For the CDR3, the DNA is TGTGCCAGCAGTGAAGCGCTGGGGCAGGGGGAGCTGTTTTTT. Translated, it gives CASSEALGQGELFF.